The 31 T cell receptor beta chains reported below all come from one sample, sequenced in a study of regulatory T cells in long-lasting Graves disease. Described time point: newly diagnosed GD, antithyroid drugs for less than 3 months. PBMC-derived RNA was used for the TCR library. Arm-PCR with iRepertoire HTBI primers amplified the CDR3 regions for these TCR beta libraries. One entry per CDR3 protein results from TCRdb running MiXCR on the multiplex PCR reads. In the table there are about 430,000 distinct CDR3 sequences, 14% to 15% of which are singletons. A further study also used this sample, focusing on T cells in Graves' hyperthyroidism and ophthalmopathy.

This specimen was peripheral blood mononuclear cells (PBMCs), taken at new diagnosis, from a patient treated with antithyroid drugs. Every receptor here comes from a middle-aged woman with Graves disease.

In this sample, this clonotype turned up many times. V and J are TRBV6-1 and TRBJ2-5, with D perhaps being TRBD1 or TRBD2 (5 bases each). Trimming pared 9 bases from V and 4 bases from J, leaving 21 bases between. Germline values: CDR1 MNHNS, CDR2 SASEGT. The CDR3 contains 15 residues. In DNA, the CDR3 is TGTGCCAGACCCAGTGGGGCTCTCCGGGGAGAGACCCAGTACTTC. Translation: CARPSGALRGETQYF.

This clonotype occurred many times. J is TRBJ1-2 and V is TRBV29-1; TRBD1 aligns across 10 bases. Germline CDR1 SQVTM, CDR2 ANQGSEA. This CDR3 comprises 14 residues. J gave up 4 bases and V 4 bases, and 6 bases lay outside the gene matches. CDR3 DNA: TGCAGCGTTGTTGGGACAGGGGCGTTCTATGGCTACACCTTC. Its protein product is CSVVGTGAFYGYTF.

This clonotype came up many times. This rearrangement joins TRBV6-2 or TRBV6-3 to TRBJ2-1, with 8 bases matching TRBD1. Per germline, CDR1 MNHEY and CDR2 SVGEGT. V shed 6 bases, J shed 5 bases, and the junction held 9 bases outside the gene matches. The CDR3 sequence is 15 residues long. The CDR3 DNA reads TGTGCCAGCAGCCGTGACAGGGGTGGAGACAATGAGCAGTTCTTC. Protein sequence: CASSRDRGGDNEQFF.

This clonotype came up a few times. The chain joins TRBV20-1 to TRBJ2-5, with 7 bases identical to TRBD2. The CDR3 covers 16 residues. CDR1 and CDR2 (germline): DFQATT, SNEGSKA (reference sequence). V gave up 7 bases and J gave up 0 bases; unmatched junction bases: 14. Written as DNA, the CDR3 is TGCAGTGTCCGGTCTAGCGGAGCCCGGTACCAAGAGACCCAGTACTTC. This gives the protein CSVRSSGARYQETQYF.

This clonotype was seen a handful of times. The genes are TRBV7-2 and TRBJ2-3; 9 bases align to TRBD2. The germline gives CDR1 SGHTA, CDR2 FQGNSA. This CDR3 contains 22 residues. Losses at the gene ends were 3 bases for V and 4 bases for J; bases not matched to a gene: 26. The CDR3 loop is CASSFGIAGDGLWERGADTQYF. In DNA, the CDR3 is TGTGCCAGCAGCTTCGGAATAGCGGGAGACGGGTTGTGGGAACGTGGCGCAGATACGCAGTATTTT.

This clonotype was detected ten times or more. A junction boundary mismatches the germline segment, possibly from a read error. This chain uses TRBV5-1 with TRBJ1-1; D is perhaps TRBD1 (5 bases). Germline V CDR1 and CDR2: SGHRS, YFSETQ. The CDR3 is 13 amino acids. The CDR3 sequence: CASSRGVNTEAFF. The CDR3 bases are TGTGCCAGCAGCCGAGGGGTGAACACTGAAGCTTTCTTT.

The V call is TRBV18, the J call TRBJ2-7; TRBD1 agrees at 7 bases. Trimming at V came to 5 bases and at J to 3 bases, leaving 4 bases not matched to a gene. Germline CDR1 reads KGHSH; CDR2 reads LQKENI. The CDR3 contains 13 residues. CDR3 loop: CASSNRDSYEQYF. As DNA, the CDR3 is TGTGCCAGCTCAAACCGGGACAGCTACGAGCAGTACTTC.

In this sample, this clonotype turned up many times. The chain carries TRBV18 and TRBJ1-5; D perhaps matches TRBD1 (6 bases). Trimming took 4 bases from V and 6 from J, leaving 13 bases between them. Germline V gives CDR1 KGHSH, CDR2 LQKENI. This CDR3 spans 14 amino acids. The CDR3 here is CASSLNSQGQPQHF. The CDR3 region has the DNA TGTGCCAGCTCACTCAACTCACAGGGTCAGCCCCAGCATTTT.

This clonotype showed up many times. The DNA of the CDR3 is TGCAGTGCTAGAGATCTCGCGGGAGACGGGGAGACCCAGTACTTC. This codes for CSARDLAGDGETQYF. The V gene is TRBV20-1, the J gene TRBJ2-5; TRBD2 aligns across 7 bases. Germline values: CDR1 DFQATT, CDR2 SNEGSKA (reference sequence). V was pared by 0 bases and J by 5 bases, with 9 bases of the junction left unmatched. CDR3 length: 15 amino acids.

Only a few counts were recorded for this clonotype. The J gene is TRBJ2-1, the V gene TRBV24-1; 12 bases map to TRBD2. Germline V gives CDR1 KGHDR, CDR2 SFDVKD. The V gene end was trimmed by 4 bases and the J gene end by 9 bases; junction bases not matched to a gene: 12. CDR3 length: 17 amino acids. In nucleotides, the CDR3 is TGTGCCACCAGTGACATCCGACTAGCGGGAGCGAAGGGTGAGCAGTTCTTC. Translation gives CATSDIRLAGAKGEQFF.

This clonotype was seen a few times. The rearrangement links TRBV3-1 to TRBJ2-5; 10 bases are a match to TRBD2. In germline, CDR1 is LGHDT, CDR2 YNNKEL (reference sequence). V was pared by 3 bases and J by 4 bases, with 8 bases of the junction left unmatched. This CDR3 region has 16 residues. CDR3 in DNA: TGTGCCAGCAGCCACCCCCTAGCGGGAGTCGGAGAGACCCAGTACTTC. Translated: CASSHPLAGVGETQYF.

This clonotype was detected ten times or more. This rearrangement joins TRBV28 to TRBJ2-5, with D perhaps matching TRBD2 (7 bases). The V and J ends lost 1 base and 5 bases respectively, with 17 bases between them. The CDR3 is 16 residues long. Germline values: CDR1 MDHEN, CDR2 SYDVKM. The CDR3 DNA reads as TGTGCCAGCAGTTTATCCGGGGGGACATTGGAGGAGACCCAGTACTTC. It specifies CASSLSGGTLEETQYF.

This clonotype was seen repeatedly, ten times or more. V and J are TRBV28 and TRBJ2-7; D might be TRBD2 (5 bases). Germline CDR1 MDHEN, CDR2 SYDVKM. Trimming removed 5 bases from V and 4 bases from J, with 18 bases in between. The CDR3 is 15 residues long. Here the CDR3 reads CASSNGVGTSYEQYF. The CDR3 DNA reads TGTGCCAGCAGTAACGGGGTGGGAACCTCTTACGAGCAGTACTTC.

This clonotype was found many times. This chain uses TRBV2 with TRBJ2-3, with D perhaps given as TRBD1 or TRBD2 (5 bases each). Germline CDR1 is SNHLY and CDR2 is FYNNEI. The V end was cut by 4 bases, the J end by 0 bases, with 11 bases between. The CDR3 consists of 15 residues. In DNA, the CDR3 is TGTGCCAGCAGTGTTGGGACCGATAGCACAGATACGCAGTATTTT. Amino acid sequence: CASSVGTDSTDTQYF.

This clonotype occurred many times. This chain links TRBV15 with TRBJ2-2; D remains unclear. V lost 1 base to trimming and J lost 5 bases, with 17 bases between them. In germline, CDR1 is LNHNV, CDR2 YYDKDF (reference sequence). The CDR3 length is 17 residues. In DNA, the CDR3 is TGTGCCACCAGCAGAGTCCCGTTGGGTGCCCGGACCGGGGAGCTGTTTTTT. Amino acids: CATSRVPLGARTGELFF.

This clonotype was seen more than once but under ten times. The chain links TRBV27 to TRBJ1-2, with 10 positions matching TRBD1. J lost 1 base, V lost 5 bases, and 4 bases had no gene match. Germline CDR1 MNHEY, CDR2 SMNVEV (reference sequence). The CDR3 is 15 amino acids. CDR3 residues: CASSGDRGDNYGYTF. The CDR3 coding sequence is TGTGCCAGCAGTGGGGACAGGGGTGATAACTATGGCTACACCTTC.

Regarding this clonotype: A read error may be the cause here, since a much bigger clone is one base away. The chain employs TRBV6-1 and TRBJ2-1; 8 bases agree with TRBD2. The CDR3 extends over 14 amino acids. Germline CDR1 is MNHNS and CDR2 is SASEGT. The CDR3 sequence: CASGSGSHWNERFF. For the CDR3, the DNA is TGTGCCAGCGGAAGCGGGAGCCATTGGAATGAGCGGTTCTTC.

This clonotype has ten or more counts. V and J are TRBV2 and TRBJ2-7, with TRBD2 matching 12 bases. This CDR3 has 15 residues. Germline V gives CDR1 SNHLY, CDR2 FYNNEI. V dropped 5 bases and J dropped 3; count of bases not matched to a gene: 5. The CDR3 DNA sequence: TGTGCCAGCAGTTCTAGCGGGAGGGCGGTCTACGAGCAGTACTTC. Encoded protein: CASSSSGRAVYEQYF.

There are many counts of this clonotype. The rearrangement links TRBV19 to TRBJ2-3; 9 nucleotides match TRBD2. V was pared by 4 bases and J by 0 bases, with 8 bases of the junction left unmatched. This CDR3 contains 17 residues. Looked up from germline, CDR1 is LNHDA and CDR2 is SQIVND (reference sequence). CDR3 amino acids: CASSTGLAVRSTDTQYF. The CDR3, as DNA: TGTGCCAGTAGTACGGGACTAGCAGTCAGAAGCACAGATACGCAGTATTTT.

This clonotype was recorded many times. The V and J genes are TRBV5-4 and TRBJ2-7; D gene uncertain. CDR3 length: 14 amino acids. CDR1 and CDR2 from the germline V gene are SGHNT and YYREEE (reference sequence). V dropped 0 bases and J dropped 1 base, with 8 bases sitting between them. CDR3 protein: CASSLGLLSYEQYF. CDR3 DNA sequence: TGTGCCAGCAGCTTGGGTCTATTATCCTACGAGCAGTACTTC. Full variable domain (missing parts from reference TRBV5-4 and TRBJ2-7): ETGVTQSPTHLIKTRGQQVTLRCSSQSGHNTVSWYQQALGQGPQFIFQYYREEENGRGNFPPRFSGLQFPNYSSELNVNALELDDSALYLCASSLGLLSYEQYFGPGTRLTVT.

As concerns this clonotype: This may stem from a read error, because a much larger clone lies one nucleotide away. The rearrangement joins TRBV11-3 to TRBJ2-7; TRBD1 matches at 10 bases. The length of the CDR3 is 13 residues. The germline gives CDR1 SGHNT, CDR2 YENEEA. V was pared by 6 bases and J by 3 bases, with 2 bases of the junction left unmatched. In DNA, the CDR3 is TGTGCCAGCAGGGGGGACAGGGGCTACGAGCAGTACTTC. It translates to CASRGDRGYEQYF.

The chain is built from TRBV11-2 and TRBJ2-7; D gene unclear. V lost 5 bases and J 6 bases, leaving 14 bases between the germline ends. Germline values: CDR1 SGHAT, CDR2 FQNNGV. CDR3 length: 13 amino acids. In DNA, the CDR3 is TGTGCCAGCAGCGCCTGGACCCGACCCGAGCAGTACTTC. It codes for CASSAWTRPEQYF.

The table lists this clonotype with many counts. J is TRBJ2-3 and V is TRBV5-4, with D hard to call. The CDR3 is 12 residues long. Germline values: CDR1 SGHNT, CDR2 YYREEE (reference sequence). Trimming left V 3 bases short and J 8 bases short, with 10 bases between. CDR3 loop: CASSYSYGTQYF. The CDR3 DNA sequence: TGTGCCAGCAGCTACAGCTACGGTACGCAGTATTTT.

This clonotype was seen ten or more times. The rearrangement uses TRBV20-1 and TRBJ2-5; D gene uncertain. Germline values: CDR1 DFQATT, CDR2 SNEGSKA (reference sequence). V was cut by 3 bases and J by 5 bases, with 22 bases left in between. The CDR3 contains 16 residues. CDR3 protein: CSASLPIDWRIETQYF. As DNA, the CDR3 is TGCAGTGCTAGCCTGCCCATCGACTGGAGAATCGAGACCCAGTACTTC.

This clonotype was seen many times. This sequence joins TRBV2 and TRBJ1-1; D is unclear. Deletions cut 4 bases from V and 0 bases from J, with 6 bases between. Germline-derived CDR1 and CDR2 are SNHLY and FYNNEI. The CDR3 has 13 amino acids. This CDR3 reads CASSGTMNTEAFF. The CDR3 DNA reads as TGTGCCAGCAGTGGGACTATGAACACTGAAGCTTTCTTT.

Notes on this clonotype: Given a far larger clone just one base away, this is likely a sequencing read error. Here the CDR3 DNA reads TGTGCCAGCAGCTTGGGACCGATCACAGATACGCAGTATTTT. It encodes CASSLGPITDTQYF. This chain joins TRBV7-2 and TRBJ2-3; D may be TRBD1 or TRBD2 (5 bases each). The ends were cut back, 3 bases at V and 2 bases at J, with 9 bases in the middle. CDR1 SGHTA and CDR2 FQGNSA come from the germline V gene. The CDR3 extends over 14 amino acids.

This clonotype showed up many times. Mismatch with germline at one junction end may stem from a read error. V and J are TRBV2 and TRBJ2-7; D gene ambiguous. The germline V gene encodes CDR1 SNHLY and CDR2 FYNNEI. This CDR3 has 12 residues. CDR3 in amino acids: CASSPTGGLKCF. The CDR3 coding sequence is TGTGCCAGCAGTCCTACCGGTGGCCTGAAGTGTTTC.

This clonotype was counted many times. The V call is TRBV7-6, the J call TRBJ2-2; 8 positions agree with TRBD2. Germline CDR1 reads SGHVS; CDR2 reads FNYEAQ. This CDR3 has 15 residues. Losses at the gene ends were 2 bases for V and 4 bases for J; bases not matched to a gene: 3. Written as DNA, the CDR3 is TGTGCCAGCAGCTTACTAGCGGGCTTCACCGGGGAGCTGTTTTTT. This sequence encodes CASSLLAGFTGELFF.

The sample holds many counts of this clonotype. The rearrangement links TRBV6-2 or TRBV6-3 to TRBJ2-3; 8 positions match TRBD2. The germline V gene has CDR1 MNHEY and CDR2 SVGEGT. The CDR3 contains 15 residues. Germline trimming cut 6 bases from V and 4 bases from J; bases unmatched to any gene: 9. CDR3: CASSLLAEVSDTQYF. CDR3 in DNA: TGTGCCAGCAGCTTACTAGCGGAGGTTTCAGATACGCAGTATTTT.

This clonotype was seen repeatedly, ten times or more. The CDR3 coding sequence is TGTGCCAGCAGTACCACAGGGGGCGGGAATTCACCCCTCCACTTT. Translating gives CASSTTGGGNSPLHF. The chain carries TRBV12-3 or TRBV12-4 and TRBJ1-6, with TRBD1 matching 9 bases. The CDR3 contains 15 residues. Trimming at V came to 5 bases and at J to 7 bases, leaving 6 bases not matched to a gene.

The chain has TRBV5-1 and TRBJ2-7, with D perhaps TRBD1 (6 bases). CDR3 length: 14 amino acids. Germline assignment: CDR1 SGHRS and CDR2 YFSETQ. Trimming left V 0 bases short and J 6 bases short, with 13 bases between. The CDR3, as DNA: TGCGCCAGCAGCTTGGATGCAGGGGAAGGCGAGCAGTACTTC. Translated, it gives CASSLDAGEGEQYF.